The 21 T cell receptor beta chains in this list originate from one sample, sequenced in a study of Ad26.COV2.S vaccination and SARS-CoV-2 variants. Profiled with immunoSEQ multiplex PCR; TCRdb holds only in-frame clones, not every one. The table records fewer than 400,000 clones, around four fifths of them present only once. The treatment: some 19 received Ad26.COV2.S at low or high dose, single or two shots; several received placebo; per-sample allocation not given. Specimens were obtained on day 63 following the first vaccine or placebo injection. This material consisted of peripheral blood, taken in a trial of Ad26.COV2.S vaccine versus placebo. The receptors derive from a person between 18 and 60 years old who received the Ad26.COV2.S COVID-19 vaccine or a placebo.

V is TRBV15 and J is TRBJ2-1; D may be TRBD2 (6 bases). The CDR3 is 17 amino acids. The germline V gene encodes CDR1 LNHNV and CDR2 YYDKDF (reference sequence). The V and J ends lost 0 bases and 6 bases respectively, with 18 bases between them. The CDR3 nucleotides read TGTGCCACCAGCAGAGATCGGCTGGGGGGATGGGGCAATGAGCAGTTCTTC. This translates into CATSRDRLGGWGNEQFF. The full variable domain, rest sourced from reference TRBV15 and TRBJ2-1, is DAMVIQNPRYQVTQFGKPVTLSCSQTLNHNVMYWYQQKSSQAPKLLFHYYDKDFNNEADTPDNFQSRRPNTSFCFLDIRSPGLGDTAMYLCATSRDRLGGWGNEQFFGPGTRLTVL.

The chain has TRBV21-1 and TRBJ1-6; the listed D gene, TRBD1, was not tested against the DNA. TRBV21-1 constitutes a pseudogene. This CDR3 has 16 amino acids. CDR3 nucleotide sequence: TGTGCCAGCAGCAAATTTGGCAGGGAAAGGGATTCACCCCTCCACTTT. It is translated as CASSKFGRERDSPLHF.

V is TRBV4-1 and J is TRBJ2-5; unclear D gene. The V gene's germline CDR1 is MGHRA and CDR2 YSYEKL. The V end lost 4 bases, the J end lost 4 bases, and 4 bases lay between the germline ends. The CDR3 is 11 amino acids. The CDR3 region is CASSPGETQYF. CDR3 coding DNA: TGCGCCAGCAGCCCAGGAGAGACCCAGTACTTC.

The chain is built from TRBV5-1 and TRBJ2-5; either TRBD1 or TRBD2 may fit D (5 bases each). The germline V gene encodes CDR1 SGHRS and CDR2 YFSETQ. Trimming took 6 bases from V and 1 from J, leaving 10 bases between them. The CDR3 has 13 amino acids. The CDR3 DNA follows: TGCGCCAGCAAACAGGCGGGCCAAGAGACCCAGTACTTC. As protein: CASKQAGQETQYF. The full variable domain, with the rest looked up from reference TRBV5-1 and TRBJ2-5, is KAGVTQTPRYLIKTRGQQVTLSCSPISGHRSVSWYQQTPGQGLQFLFEYFSETQRNKGNFPGRFSGRQFSNSRSEMNVSTLELGDSALYLCASKQAGQETQYFGPGTRLLVL.

This chain connects TRBV18 to TRBJ1-5, with 7 bases identical to TRBD1. Germline V lookup: CDR1 KGHSH, CDR2 LQKENI. The CDR3 totals 15 residues. V was clipped by 6 bases and J by 3 bases; unmatched bases: 8. CDR3 bases: TGTGCCAGCTCGGGCGGGACAGCCAACAATCAGCCCCAGCATTTT. Encoded protein: CASSGGTANNQPQHF. Based on the CDR3 plus reference TRBV18 and TRBJ1-5, the full variable domain is NAGVMQNPRHLVRRRGQEARLRCSPMKGHSHVYWYRQLPEEGLKFMVYLQKENIIDESGMPKERFSAEFPKEGPSILRIQQVVRGDSAAYFCASSGGTANNQPQHFGDGTRLSIL.

The genes are TRBV4-2 and TRBJ1-1, with unresolved D. The CDR3 has 14 amino acids. V shed 1 base and J shed 1 base, with 7 bases lying between them. Germline V lookup: CDR1 LGHNA, CDR2 YNFKEQ. CDR3 in DNA: TGTGCCAGCAGCCAAGTCCGGGAGAACACTGAAGCTTTCTTT. Protein sequence: CASSQVRENTEAFF.

The CDR3 protein is CASGPQPNRGHVGEQYF. DNA of the CDR3: TGTGCTAGTGGTCCCCAACCGAATCGCGGTCATGTCGGCGAGCAGTACTTC. The chain couples TRBV12-5 to TRBJ2-7; D remains ambiguous. Trimming pared 5 bases from V and 6 bases from J, leaving 26 bases between. The length of the CDR3 is 17 residues. Germline V lookup: CDR1 LGHNT, CDR2 FRNRAP.

The chain is built from TRBV25-1 and TRBJ1-5, with a tentative D call TRBD1 (5 bases). CDR3 length: 14 residues. The germline V gene encodes CDR1 MGHDK and CDR2 SYGVNS. This CDR3 is CTRGGPYSNQPQHF. DNA of the CDR3: TGTACCCGGGGGGGACCCTATAGCAATCAGCCCCAGCATTTT. Full variable domain (rest looked up from reference TRBV25-1 and TRBJ1-5): EADIYQTPRYLVIGTGKKITLECSQTMGHDKMYWYQQDPGMELHLIHYSYGVNSTEKGDLSSESTVSRIRTEHFPLTLESARPSHTSQYLCTRGGPYSNQPQHFGDGTRLSIL.

The rearrangement uses TRBV6-5 and TRBJ1-6; D is perhaps TRBD1 (5 bases). The V gene lost 6 bases and the J gene lost 5 bases, with 11 bases spanning the gap. The CDR3 sequence is 14 residues long. Germline-derived CDR1 and CDR2 are MNHEY and SVGAGI. CDR3 DNA sequence: TGTGCCAGCAGCCGGACAAGGGATAATTCACCCCTCCACTTT. This codes for CASSRTRDNSPLHF.

V is TRBV5-1 and J is TRBJ2-7, with D tentatively TRBD1 (7 bases). The CDR3 is made up of 15 amino acids. V lost 4 bases, J lost 2 bases, and 16 bases lay in between. Germline V gives CDR1 SGHRS, CDR2 YFSETQ. The CDR3 here is CASSEGQPGAYEQYF. The CDR3 DNA reads as TGCGCCAGCAGCGAGGGACAGCCGGGGGCCTACGAGCAGTACTTC.

This clone appeared a single time. This CDR3 is CASSEGVGGDTQYF. The CDR3, as DNA: TGTGCCAGCAGTGAAGGGGTGGGAGGAGATACGCAGTATTTT. The chain has TRBV2 and TRBJ2-3; maybe TRBD2 (6 bases). This CDR3 region has 14 residues. The V gene's germline CDR1 is SNHLY and CDR2 FYNNEI. V was shortened by 1 base and J by 5 bases, with 10 bases between the two germline ends.

This sequence joins TRBV9 and TRBJ2-1; TRBD1 is a possible D gene (5 bases). V dropped 1 base and J dropped 2 bases, with 10 bases sitting between them. CDR1 SGDLS and CDR2 YYNGEE come from the germline V gene. This CDR3 comprises 15 residues. DNA of the CDR3: TGTGCCAGCAGCGTAAGGCAGGGCGCCTACAATGAGCAGTTCTTC. It codes for CASSVRQGAYNEQFF.

This clone was counted once. This chain joins TRBV7-9 and TRBJ1-3; tentatively, D is TRBD1 (6 bases). Germline CDR1 reads SEHNR; CDR2 reads FQNEAQ (reference sequence). V lost 5 bases to trimming and J lost 4 bases, with 15 bases between them. This CDR3 comprises 15 residues. Here the CDR3 DNA reads TGTGCCAGCAGCCTCCATAAGGGGACAGGAAACACCATATATTTT. Protein product: CASSLHKGTGNTIYF.

V gene TRBV18 combines with J gene TRBJ2-3; D gene ambiguous. The CDR3 runs 17 residues. The V and J ends lost 4 bases and 2 bases respectively, with 19 bases between them. The V gene's germline CDR1 is KGHSH and CDR2 LQKENI. The CDR3 DNA reads TGTGCCAGCTCACGCATCGAATTAATCAGTTTCACAGATACGCAGTATTTT. Protein sequence: CASSRIELISFTDTQYF.

This clone was counted a single time. The DNA for the CDR3 is TGTGCCAGCAGCAACAGGTTTCCCCCCTACGAGCAGTACTTC. Its translation: CASSNRFPPYEQYF. The chain couples TRBV3-1 (or the pseudogene TRBV3-2) to TRBJ2-7; D is perhaps TRBD1 (5 bases). Trimming removed 5 bases at V and 2 bases at J, with 13 bases between. Germline CDR1 is LGHDT and CDR2 is YNNKEL (reference sequence). The CDR3 contains 14 residues.

The chain carries TRBV9 and TRBJ1-1; weak D call: TRBD1 (6 bases). V dropped 0 bases and J dropped 2 bases, with 8 bases sitting between them. Germline CDR1 is SGDLS and CDR2 is YYNGEE. The CDR3 has 14 residues. The CDR3 here is CASSVGGANTEAFF. The CDR3 region has the DNA TGTGCCAGCAGCGTAGGGGGGGCTAACACTGAAGCTTTCTTT.

This chain connects TRBV5-1 to TRBJ1-5; maybe TRBD1 (5 bases). V lost 0 bases to trimming and J lost 3 bases, with 13 bases between them. Looked up from germline, CDR1 is SGHRS and CDR2 is YFSETQ. The CDR3 extends over 16 amino acids. CDR3 in amino acids: CASSLGTNGANQPQHF. The CDR3 DNA follows: TGCGCCAGCAGCTTGGGGACAAACGGCGCCAATCAGCCCCAGCATTTT.

V is TRBV5-1 and J is TRBJ1-6, with 7 positions matching TRBD1. There are 13 residues in the CDR3. CDR1 is SGHRS, CDR2 YFSETQ, per germline. V dropped 4 bases and J dropped 6; count of bases not matched to a gene: 1. CDR3: CASSRDSNSPLHF. The DNA of the CDR3 is TGCGCCAGCAGCCGGGACAGTAATTCACCCCTCCACTTT.

The V and J genes are TRBV15 and TRBJ2-7; 12 nucleotides match TRBD1. This CDR3 contains 18 residues. J lost 5 bases, V lost 1 base, and 12 bases had no gene match. Per germline, CDR1 LNHNV and CDR2 YYDKDF (reference sequence). CDR3 nucleotide sequence: TGTGCCACCAGCAGAGTAATCGGGACAGGGGGCTTGAACGACGAGCAGTACTTC. Translating gives CATSRVIGTGGLNDEQYF.

V is TRBV5-5 and J is TRBJ1-2; 10 bases match TRBD1. Trimming removed 5 bases from V and 3 bases from J; junction bases left unmatched: 7. Germline CDR1 is SGHKS and CDR2 is YYEKEE (reference sequence). This CDR3 contains 15 residues. Here the CDR3 reads CASSTTGTGDYGYTF. Written as DNA, the CDR3 is TGTGCCAGCAGTACTACCGGGACAGGGGACTATGGCTACACCTTC.

The V call is TRBV28, the J call TRBJ2-1; D gene unclear. Germline V gene lookup returns CDR1 MDHEN and CDR2 SYDVKM. V gave up 2 bases and J gave up 6 bases, with 20 bases separating them. The CDR3 sequence is 17 residues long. The CDR3 DNA follows: TGTGCCAGCAGTTTAAGGTCTAGAAGTTGGGTCGGCAATGAGCAGTTCTTC. Its translation is CASSLRSRSWVGNEQFF.